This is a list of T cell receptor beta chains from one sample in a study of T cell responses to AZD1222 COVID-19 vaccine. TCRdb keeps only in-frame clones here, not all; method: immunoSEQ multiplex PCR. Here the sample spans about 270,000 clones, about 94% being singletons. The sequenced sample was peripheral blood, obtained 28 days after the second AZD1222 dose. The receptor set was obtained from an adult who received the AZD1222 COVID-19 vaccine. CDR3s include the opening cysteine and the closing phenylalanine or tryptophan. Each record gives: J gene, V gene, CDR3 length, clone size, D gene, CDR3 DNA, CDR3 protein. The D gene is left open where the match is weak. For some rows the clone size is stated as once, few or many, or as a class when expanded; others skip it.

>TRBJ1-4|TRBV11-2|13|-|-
TGTGCCAGCAGCTCACAGGGTAATGAAAAACTGTTTTTT
CASSSQGNEKLFF
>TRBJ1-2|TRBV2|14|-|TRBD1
TGTGCCAGCAGTGTTAGGGGGCCTAACTATGGCTACACCTTC
CASSVRGPNYGYTF
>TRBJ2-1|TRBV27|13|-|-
TGTGCCAGCAGGCCGAGCTCCTACAATGAGCAGTTCTTC
CASRPSSYNEQFF
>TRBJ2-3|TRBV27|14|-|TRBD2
TGTGCCAGCAGTTTAGGCGGGGGGCCGGATACGCAGTATTTT
CASSLGGGPDTQYF
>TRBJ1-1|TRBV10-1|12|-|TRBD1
TGCGCCAGCTCCAGGACAGGGTCGGGAGCTTTCTTT
CASSRTGSGAFF
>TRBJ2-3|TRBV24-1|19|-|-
TGTGCCACCAGTGGCTGGGAACTGCGAGGGAGTTTAAGCACAGATACGCAGTATTTT
CATSGWELRGSLSTDTQYF
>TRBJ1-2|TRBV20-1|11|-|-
TGCAGTGCTAGGGCTAACTATGGCTACACCTTC
CSARANYGYTF
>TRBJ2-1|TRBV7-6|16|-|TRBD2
TGTGCCAGCAGCTTAGAGGCTAGCGGGGGGAATAATGAGCAGTTCTTC
CASSLEASGGNNEQFF
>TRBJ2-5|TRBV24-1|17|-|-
TGTGCCACCAGTGATCCCGGACCCAAGGGGGGACAAGAGACCCAGTACTTC
CATSDPGPKGGQETQYF
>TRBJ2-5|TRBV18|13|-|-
TGTGCCAGCTCACCACCGGGGGGCGAGACCCAGTACTTC
CASSPPGGETQYF
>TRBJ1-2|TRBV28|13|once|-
TGTGCCAGCAGGACAGCCCTTAACTATGGCTACACCTTC
CASRTALNYGYTF
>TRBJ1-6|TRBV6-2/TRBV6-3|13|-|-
TGTGCCAGCAGTCCCGTCGGGGGTTCACCCCTCCACTTT
CASSPVGGSPLHF
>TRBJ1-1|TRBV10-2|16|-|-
TGCGCCAGCAGAAGGGGACGGGGAGCTGGGAACACTGAAGCTTTCTTT
CASRRGRGAGNTEAFF
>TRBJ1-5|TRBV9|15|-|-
TGTGCCAGCAGCGCCGACGGACAGCGCCATCAGCCCCAGCATTTT
CASSADGQRHQPQHF
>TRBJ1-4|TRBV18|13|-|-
TGTGCCAGCTCATCGGGGCTTCGGGAAAAACTGTTTTTT
CASSSGLREKLFF
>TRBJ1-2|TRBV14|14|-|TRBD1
TGTGCCAGCAGCCCCGGACAGGCCATGTATGGCTACACCTTC
CASSPGQAMYGYTF
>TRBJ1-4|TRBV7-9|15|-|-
TGTGCCAGCAGCGCAAAGGGTTGGACTAATGAAAAACTGTTTTTT
CASSAKGWTNEKLFF
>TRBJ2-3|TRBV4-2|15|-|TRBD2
TGTGCCAGCAGCCAAGGTCGGGGGGGCACAGATACGCAGTATTTT
CASSQGRGGTDTQYF
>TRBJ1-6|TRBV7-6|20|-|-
TGTGCCAGCAGCTTAGGAGCCTGGCGGGCAGGGAGCTCCTATAATTCACCCCTCCACTTT
CASSLGAWRAGSSYNSPLHF
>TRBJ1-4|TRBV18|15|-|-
TGTGCCAGCTCGGAGTCCGGGGGTGCTAATGAAAAACTGTTTTTT
CASSESGGANEKLFF
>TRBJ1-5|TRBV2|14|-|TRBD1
TGTGCCAGCCAGGGGACAGCTAGCAATCAGCCCCAGCATTTT
CASQGTASNQPQHF
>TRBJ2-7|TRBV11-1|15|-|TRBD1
TGTGCCAGCAGCCCCAGACAGGGGCGAACCTACGAGCAGTACTTC
CASSPRQGRTYEQYF
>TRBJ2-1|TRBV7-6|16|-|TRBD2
TGTGCCAGCAGCTCGACTAGCGGGAGGTCCTACAATGAGCAGTTCTTC
CASSSTSGRSYNEQFF
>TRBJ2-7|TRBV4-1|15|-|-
TGCGCCAGCAGCCAAGGCTTAGGGCGAGCGACCGAGCAGTACTTC
CASSQGLGRATEQYF
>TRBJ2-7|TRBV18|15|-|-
TGTGCCAGCTCACCCCCCTCAGGGACAAGGGACGAGCAGTACTTC
CASSPPSGTRDEQYF
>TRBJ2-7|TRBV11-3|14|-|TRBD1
TGTGCCAGCAGCGCCCGGGACAGCCCTTACGAGCAGTACTTC
CASSARDSPYEQYF
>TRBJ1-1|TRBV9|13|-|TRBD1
TGTGCCAGCAACCCGACAGGGAGGACTGAAGCTTTCTTT
CASNPTGRTEAFF
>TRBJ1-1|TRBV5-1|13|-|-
TGCGCCAGCAGTTCGGACCCCAACACTGAAGCTTTCTTT
CASSSDPNTEAFF
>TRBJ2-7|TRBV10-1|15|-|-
TGCGCCAGCAGTGAGTGGAGAGACTGGAGCTACGAGCAGTACTTC
CASSEWRDWSYEQYF
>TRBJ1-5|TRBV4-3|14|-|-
TGCGCCAGCAGCCAAGACAGGAGCAATCAGCCCCAGCATTTT
CASSQDRSNQPQHF
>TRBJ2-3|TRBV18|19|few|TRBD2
TGTGCCAGCTCACCACCCGGACTAGCGGGGGGGCCTAGCACAGATACGCAGTATTTT
CASSPPGLAGGPSTDTQYF
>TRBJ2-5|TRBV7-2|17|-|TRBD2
TGTGCCAGCAGTCAACTAGCGGGGGGGTTGTGGCGAGAGACCCAGTACTTC
CASSQLAGGLWRETQYF
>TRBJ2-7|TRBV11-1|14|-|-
TGTGCCAGCAAGTTTGCGTCCCCCTCCTACGAGCAGTACTTC
CASKFASPSYEQYF
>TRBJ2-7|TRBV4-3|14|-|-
TGCGCCAGCAGCCCCTCGGGACAACTCTACGAGCAGTACTTC
CASSPSGQLYEQYF
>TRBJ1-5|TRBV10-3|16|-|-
TGTGCCATCAGTGAGTCGGTTCAAGGGGGAAGGCAGCCCCAGCATTTT
CAISESVQGGRQPQHF
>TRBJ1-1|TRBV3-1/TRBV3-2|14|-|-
TGTGCCAGCAGCCAACCAGGGGAAGGCACTGAAGCTTTCTTT
CASSQPGEGTEAFF
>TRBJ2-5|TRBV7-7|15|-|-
TGTGCCAGCAGCTTTGGGCGACACTCAGCGGAGACCCAGTACTTC
CASSFGRHSAETQYF
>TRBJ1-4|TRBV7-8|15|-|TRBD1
TGTGCCAGCAGCCCGGGACAGGGTATTTGGGAAAAACTGTTTTTT
CASSPGQGIWEKLFF
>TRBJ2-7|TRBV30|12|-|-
TGTGCCTGGAGTGGCATCGGGTACGAGCAGTACTTC
CAWSGIGYEQYF
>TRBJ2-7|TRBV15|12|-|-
TGTGCCACCAGGGACACATCCTACGAGCAGTACTTC
CATRDTSYEQYF
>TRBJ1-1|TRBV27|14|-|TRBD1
TGTGCCAGCAGTCCGGGACAGAGGAACACTGAAGCTTTCTTT
CASSPGQRNTEAFF
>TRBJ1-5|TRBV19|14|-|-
TGTGCCAGTAGTCCCGACAGTCTCAATCAGCCCCAGCATTTT
CASSPDSLNQPQHF
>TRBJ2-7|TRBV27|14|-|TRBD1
TGTGCCAGCAGTGTTCGGACAGGGCTCTACGAGCAGTACTTC
CASSVRTGLYEQYF
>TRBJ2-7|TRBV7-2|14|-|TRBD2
TGTGCCAGCAGAACCGGGACTAGCGCTCCCGAGCAGTACTTC
CASRTGTSAPEQYF
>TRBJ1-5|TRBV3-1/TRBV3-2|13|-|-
TGTGCCAGCAGCCAGATGGGGAATCAGCCCCAGCATTTT
CASSQMGNQPQHF
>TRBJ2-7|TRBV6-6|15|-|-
TGTGCCAGCAGTTACCAGGTCAGAACCATCGACGAGCAGTACTTC
CASSYQVRTIDEQYF
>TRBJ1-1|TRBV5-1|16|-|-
TGCGCCAGCAGGGGAGGGGGGTATTCCCTGAACACTGAAGCTTTCTTT
CASRGGGYSLNTEAFF